The source of this T cell receptor (beta chain) is a study of glioma-infiltrating T cells after dendritic cell vaccination. Documented time point: after dendritic cell vaccination, including at tumor progression/relapse. Generated by immunoSEQ multiplex PCR, the TCRdb table keeps only in-frame clones and is missing some. Here the sample spans 110,000 or so clones, nearly 90% being singletons. Germline V gives CDR1 SGDLS, CDR2 YYNGEE. The CDR3 sequence is 15 residues long. The V and J ends lost 2 bases and 6 bases, in that order; junction bases with no gene match: 4. This clone was seen once. This TCR was recovered from a human donor with glioblastoma. Sequences were derived from blood, sampled after dendritic cell vaccination. V is TRBV9 and J is TRBJ2-2; 10 positions match TRBD1. The CDR3 nucleotides are TGTGCCAGCAGCGTGAGACAGGGGGCATCCGGGGAGCTGTTTTTT. Translating it yields CASSVRQGASGELFF.